A single sample is the source of the 20 T cell receptor beta chains below, sequenced in a study of blood T cell repertoires in COVID-19. Sequenced by immunoSEQ multiplex PCR; TCRdb stores in-frame clones only, minus some. Seen here are about 170,000 clones, roughly 91% observed once, and the top ten hold 2% to 2.5%. The sequencing sample was made of peripheral blood. These TCRs come from a man in his fifties or sixties who had recovered from COVID-19.

CDR3: CASSPLQGQITDTQYF. CDR3 bases: TGTGCCAGCTCACCACTACAGGGACAGATCACAGATACGCAGTATTTT. The rearrangement uses TRBV18 and TRBJ2-3; 7 nucleotides match TRBD1. CDR1 and CDR2 (germline): KGHSH, LQKENI. The V and J ends lost 1 base and 2 bases, in that order; junction bases with no gene match: 6. The CDR3 has 16 amino acids.

The chain is built from TRBV28 and TRBJ1-2, with D maybe TRBD1 (5 bases). Germline CDR1 is MDHEN and CDR2 is SYDVKM. V gave up 7 bases and J gave up 4 bases, with 13 bases separating them. The CDR3 contains 13 residues. The CDR3 loop reads CASKTTVLYGYTF. CDR3 DNA: TGTGCCAGCAAGACGACAGTCCTCTATGGCTACACCTTC.

V gene TRBV19 combines with J gene TRBJ2-5; D gene uncertain. This CDR3 is built from 13 residues. Germline values: CDR1 LNHDA, CDR2 SQIVND (reference sequence). V lost 4 bases, J lost 4 bases, and 10 bases lay in between. CDR3 in DNA: TGTGCCAGTAGTAGAGGCTACCCAGAGACCCAGTACTTC. Its protein is CASSRGYPETQYF.

A single count supports this clone. The rearrangement links TRBV2 to TRBJ2-5; tentative D call: TRBD1 (5 bases). The CDR3 is 14 residues long. In germline, CDR1 is SNHLY, CDR2 FYNNEI. The V end was cut by 0 bases, the J end by 3 bases, with 8 bases between. The CDR3 here is CASSEAPGKETQYF. The CDR3 DNA reads TGTGCCAGCAGTGAAGCGCCAGGGAAAGAGACCCAGTACTTC.

The rearrangement joins TRBV2 to TRBJ2-4, with 10 nucleotides matching TRBD2. With V trimmed by 7 bases and J by 2 bases, 5 bases remained unmatched. The CDR3 is 15 amino acids. Germline V lookup: CDR1 SNHLY, CDR2 FYNNEI. CDR3 amino acids: CASIGSGRTKNIQYF. The CDR3 DNA reads as TGTGCCAGCATTGGTAGCGGGAGGACCAAAAACATTCAGTACTTC.

The CDR3 sequence is CASSKTGANSNQPQHF. CDR3 sequence (DNA): TGTGCCAGCAGCAAGACAGGGGCTAATAGCAATCAGCCCCAGCATTTT. The gene calls are TRBV7-2 and TRBJ1-5, with 8 bases identical to TRBD1. Trimming took 5 bases from V and 0 from J; bases not matched to a gene: 6. Per germline, CDR1 SGHTA and CDR2 FQGNSA. The CDR3 has 16 residues.

V is TRBV7-2 and J is TRBJ2-7, with 9 nucleotides matching TRBD1. V trimming: 1 base; J trimming: 0 bases; junction bases outside the gene matches: 7. The CDR3 contains 17 residues. Germline-derived CDR1 and CDR2 are SGHTA and FQGNSA. The DNA of the CDR3 is TGTGCCAGCAGCTTAGTTGGTACAGGGGGCGCCTCCTACGAGCAGTACTTC. Translating gives CASSLVGTGGASYEQYF.

The chain combines TRBV12-3 or TRBV12-4 with TRBJ2-5; D unclear. V was shortened by 7 bases and J by 5 bases, with 11 bases between the two germline ends. This CDR3 is 12 amino acids long. This CDR3 reads CASTWALETQYF. CDR3 sequence (DNA): TGTGCCAGCACCTGGGCCTTGGAGACCCAGTACTTC.

The rearrangement uses TRBV13 and TRBJ2-2, with a possible D match to TRBD1 (5 bases). Germline assignment: CDR1 PRHDT and CDR2 FYEKMQ (reference sequence). V was clipped by 4 bases and J by 2 bases, with 8 bases between them. The CDR3 covers 14 residues. The CDR3 DNA reads TGTGCCAGCAGCTCCGACAGAAACACCGGGGAGCTGTTTTTT. It is translated as CASSSDRNTGELFF.

V is TRBV5-1 and J is TRBJ2-7, with 10 bases identical to TRBD2. The V gene end was trimmed by 3 bases and the J gene end by 5 bases; junction bases not matched to a gene: 8. This CDR3 has 15 amino acids. The V gene's germline CDR1 is SGHRS and CDR2 YFSETQ. Written as DNA, the CDR3 is TGCGCCAGCAGCTCCGGACTAGCGGAGATCAACGAGCAGTACTTC. As protein: CASSSGLAEINEQYF.

In its sample, this clone was seen a few times. This chain joins TRBV4-1 and TRBJ2-2; D unclear. V was pared by 2 bases and J by 2 bases, with 9 bases between. Germline V gene data show CDR1 as MGHRA and CDR2 as YSYEKL. The CDR3 covers 15 residues. The CDR3, as DNA: TGCGCCAGCAGCCAACGGTCGGTTAACACCGGGGAGCTGTTTTTT. Translating gives CASSQRSVNTGELFF.

The genes are TRBV7-3 and TRBJ2-1, with a possible D match to TRBD2 (7 bases). The CDR3 spans 14 residues. V lost 2 bases, J lost 9 bases, and 14 bases lay in between. Germline V lookup: CDR1 SGHTA, CDR2 FQGTGA. For the CDR3, the DNA is TGTGCCAGCAGCTTAGATTCTGCGGGGGCTGAGCAGTTCTTC. It codes for CASSLDSAGAEQFF.

CDR3 coding DNA: TGTGCCAGCTCACCATCCGATGGCTACACCTTC. Amino acid sequence: CASSPSDGYTF. The gene calls are TRBV18 and TRBJ1-2; D gene unclear. V shed 2 bases and J shed 6 bases, with 4 bases lying between them. Germline V CDR1 and CDR2: KGHSH, LQKENI. CDR3 length: 11 residues.

This chain links TRBV28 with TRBJ2-2, with TRBD1 identical over 10 bases. This CDR3 has 18 residues. CDR1 MDHEN and CDR2 SYDVKM come from the germline V gene. V was clipped by 4 bases and J by 4 bases; unmatched bases: 12. CDR3 coding DNA: TGTGCCAGCAGTTCCCCTCGACAGGGGGCAAGTGGCACCGGGGAGCTGTTTTTT. This translates into CASSSPRQGASGTGELFF.

This chain joins TRBV19 and TRBJ2-3; a possible D gene is TRBD2 (5 bases). Trimming pared 7 bases from V and 2 bases from J, leaving 16 bases between. The CDR3 runs 15 residues. Germline V gives CDR1 LNHDA, CDR2 SQIVND (reference sequence). CDR3 DNA: TGTGCCAGTACTCCAAGGCGGACTTCCACAGATACGCAGTATTTT. Its protein is CASTPRRTSTDTQYF.

The chain combines TRBV5-1 with TRBJ1-1; the match to TRBD1 covers 9 bases. CDR1 and CDR2 (germline): SGHRS, YFSETQ. The CDR3 spans 14 residues. V lost 4 bases and J lost 5; bases outside the gene matches: 6. The CDR3 loop reads CASSIGTGRTEAFF. The DNA of the CDR3 is TGCGCCAGCAGCATAGGGACAGGGAGGACTGAAGCTTTCTTT.

The rearrangement links TRBV28 to TRBJ1-1, with 7 bases lining up with TRBD1. CDR1 and CDR2 from the germline V gene are MDHEN and SYDVKM. V dropped 7 bases and J dropped 4; count of bases not matched to a gene: 9. The CDR3 runs to 14 residues. In DNA form, the CDR3 reads TGTGCCAGCATCAAAGGGGGCAAAGGCACTGAAGCTTTCTTT. Protein product: CASIKGGKGTEAFF.

V gene TRBV12-5 combines with J gene TRBJ2-1, with 7 bases matching TRBD1. From germline, CDR1 is LGHNT and CDR2 FRNRAP. V was pared by 4 bases and J by 1 base, with 13 bases of the junction left unmatched. The CDR3 extends over 18 amino acids. CDR3 in DNA: TGTGCTAGTGGTTCGGTTGCACAGGGGCCCCTATCCTACAATGAGCAGTTCTTC. It translates to CASGSVAQGPLSYNEQFF.

The chain carries TRBV7-2 and TRBJ1-1; possibly TRBD1 for D (5 bases). This CDR3 spans 15 amino acids. Trimming shortened V by 5 bases and J by 1 base, and 14 bases separated the two germline ends. Germline V lookup: CDR1 SGHTA, CDR2 FQGNSA. The CDR3 spells CASSPSPQGNTEAFF. CDR3 DNA sequence: TGTGCCAGCAGCCCCTCCCCTCAGGGGAACACTGAAGCTTTCTTT.

The V call is TRBV6-2 or TRBV6-3, the J call TRBJ1-1; 7 positions agree with TRBD1. Looked up from germline, CDR1 is MNHEY and CDR2 is SVGEGT. This CDR3 comprises 15 residues. V lost 5 bases, J lost 2 bases, and 8 bases stayed unmatched. The CDR3 spells CASSTPGQKNTEAFF. CDR3 coding DNA: TGTGCCAGCAGTACACCGGGACAGAAAAACACTGAAGCTTTCTTT.